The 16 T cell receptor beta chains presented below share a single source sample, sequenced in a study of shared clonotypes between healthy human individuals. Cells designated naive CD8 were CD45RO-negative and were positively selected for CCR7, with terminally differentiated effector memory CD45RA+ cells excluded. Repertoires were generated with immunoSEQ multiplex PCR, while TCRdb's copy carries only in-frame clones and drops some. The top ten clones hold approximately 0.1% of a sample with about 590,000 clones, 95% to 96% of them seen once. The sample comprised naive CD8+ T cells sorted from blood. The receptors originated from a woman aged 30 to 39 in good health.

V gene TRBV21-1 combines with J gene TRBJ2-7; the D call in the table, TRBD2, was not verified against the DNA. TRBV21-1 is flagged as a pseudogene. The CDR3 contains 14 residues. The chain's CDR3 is CASRLAGDLNEQYF. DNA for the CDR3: TGTGCCAGCCGACTAGCGGGAGATCTCAACGAGCAGTACTTC.

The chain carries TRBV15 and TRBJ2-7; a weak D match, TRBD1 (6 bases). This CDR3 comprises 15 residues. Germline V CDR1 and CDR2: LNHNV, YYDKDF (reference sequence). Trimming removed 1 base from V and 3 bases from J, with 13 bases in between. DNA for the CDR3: TGTGCCACCAGCAGAGCGGGTGCAGGGGTCTACGAGCAGTACTTC. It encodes CATSRAGAGVYEQYF.

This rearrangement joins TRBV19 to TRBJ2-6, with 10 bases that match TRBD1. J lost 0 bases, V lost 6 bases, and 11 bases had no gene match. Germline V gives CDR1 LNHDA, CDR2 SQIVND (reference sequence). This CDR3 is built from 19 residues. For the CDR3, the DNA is TGTGCCAGTAGACCGACAGGGGGCTTAACTAGCTCTGGGGCCAACGTCCTGACTTTC. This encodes CASRPTGGLTSSGANVLTF. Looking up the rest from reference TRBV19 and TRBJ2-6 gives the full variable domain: DGGITQSPKYLFRKEGQNVTLSCEQNLNHDAMYWYRQDPGQGLRLIYYSQIVNDFQKGDIAEGYSVSREKKESFPLTVTSAQKNPTAFYLCASRPTGGLTSSGANVLTFGAGSRLTVL.

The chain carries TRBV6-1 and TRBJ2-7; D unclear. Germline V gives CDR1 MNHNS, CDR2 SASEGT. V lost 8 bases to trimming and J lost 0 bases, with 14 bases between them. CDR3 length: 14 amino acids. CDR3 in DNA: TGTGCCAGCCTGAATTTGTGGTCCTCCTACGAGCAGTACTTC. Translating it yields CASLNLWSSYEQYF.

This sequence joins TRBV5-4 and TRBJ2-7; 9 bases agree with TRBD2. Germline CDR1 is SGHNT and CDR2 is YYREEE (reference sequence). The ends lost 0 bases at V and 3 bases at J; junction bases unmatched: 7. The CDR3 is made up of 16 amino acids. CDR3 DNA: TGTGCCAGCAGCTTGGAAGGGCTAGCGGGACGCTACGAGCAGTACTTC. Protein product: CASSLEGLAGRYEQYF.

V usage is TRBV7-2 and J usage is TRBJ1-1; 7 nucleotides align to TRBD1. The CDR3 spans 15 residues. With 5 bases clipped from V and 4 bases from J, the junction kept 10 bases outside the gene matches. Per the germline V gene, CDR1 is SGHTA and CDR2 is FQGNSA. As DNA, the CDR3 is TGTGCCAGCAGCCTTCATGCGCACAGGGGCACTGAAGCTTTCTTT. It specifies CASSLHAHRGTEAFF.

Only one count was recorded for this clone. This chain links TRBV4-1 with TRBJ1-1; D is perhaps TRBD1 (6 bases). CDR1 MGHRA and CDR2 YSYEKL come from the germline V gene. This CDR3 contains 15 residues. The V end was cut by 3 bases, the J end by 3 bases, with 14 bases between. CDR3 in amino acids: CASSHKQGRDTEAFF. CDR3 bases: TGCGCCAGCAGCCATAAACAGGGAAGGGACACTGAAGCTTTCTTT.

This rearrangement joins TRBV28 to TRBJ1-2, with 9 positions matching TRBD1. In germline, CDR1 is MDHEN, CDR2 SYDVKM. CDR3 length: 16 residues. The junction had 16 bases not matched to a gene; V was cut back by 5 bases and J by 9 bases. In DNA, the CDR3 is TGTGCCAGCAGTCCAACAACACCAGACAGGGGGATAAGCTACACCTTC. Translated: CASSPTTPDRGISYTF.

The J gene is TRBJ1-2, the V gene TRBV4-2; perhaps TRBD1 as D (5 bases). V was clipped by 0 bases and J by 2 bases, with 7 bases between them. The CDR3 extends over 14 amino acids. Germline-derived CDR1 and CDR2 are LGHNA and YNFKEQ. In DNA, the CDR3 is TGTGCCAGCAGCCAAGATCAGGGAAACTATGGCTACACCTTC. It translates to CASSQDQGNYGYTF.

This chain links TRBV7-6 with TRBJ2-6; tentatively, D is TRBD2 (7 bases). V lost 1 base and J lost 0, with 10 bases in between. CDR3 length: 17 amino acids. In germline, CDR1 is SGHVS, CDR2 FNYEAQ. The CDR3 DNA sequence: TGTGCCAGCAGCTTAGAGGGGGGGTCCTCTGGGGCCAACGTCCTGACTTTC. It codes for CASSLEGGSSGANVLTF.

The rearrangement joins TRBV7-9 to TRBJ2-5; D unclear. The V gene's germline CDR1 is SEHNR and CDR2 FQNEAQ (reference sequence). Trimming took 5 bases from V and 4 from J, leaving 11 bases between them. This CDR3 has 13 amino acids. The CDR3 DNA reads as TGTGCCAGCAGCCGGACCCCAGGAGAGACCCAGTACTTC. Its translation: CASSRTPGETQYF.

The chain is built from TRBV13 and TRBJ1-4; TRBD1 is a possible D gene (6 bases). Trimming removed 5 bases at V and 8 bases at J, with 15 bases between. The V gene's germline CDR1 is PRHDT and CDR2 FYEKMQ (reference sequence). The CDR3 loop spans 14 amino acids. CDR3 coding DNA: TGTGCCAGCAGCGGGGACACCCCGAACGAAAAACTGTTTTTT. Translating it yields CASSGDTPNEKLFF. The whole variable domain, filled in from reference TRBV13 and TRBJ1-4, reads AAGVIQSPRHLIKEKRETATLKCYPIPRHDTVYWYQQGPGQDPQFLISFYEKMQSDKGSIPDRFSAQQFSDYHSELNMSSLELGDSALYFCASSGDTPNEKLFFGSGTQLSVL.

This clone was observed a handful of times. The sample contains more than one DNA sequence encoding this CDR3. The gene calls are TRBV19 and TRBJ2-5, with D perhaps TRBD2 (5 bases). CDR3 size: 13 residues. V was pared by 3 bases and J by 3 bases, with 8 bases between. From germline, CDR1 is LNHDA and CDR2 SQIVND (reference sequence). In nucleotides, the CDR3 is TGTGCCAGTAGTATGGACGGGGAAGAGACCCAGTACTTC. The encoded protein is CASSMDGEETQYF. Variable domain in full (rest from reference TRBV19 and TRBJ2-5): DGGITQSPKYLFRKEGQNVTLSCEQNLNHDAMYWYRQDPGQGLRLIYYSQIVNDFQKGDIAEGYSVSREKKESFPLTVTSAQKNPTAFYLCASSMDGEETQYFGPGTRLLVL.

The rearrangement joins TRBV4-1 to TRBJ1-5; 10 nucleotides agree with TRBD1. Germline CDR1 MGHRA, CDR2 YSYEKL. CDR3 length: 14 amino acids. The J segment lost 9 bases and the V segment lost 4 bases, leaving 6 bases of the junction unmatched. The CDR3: CASSRPGQGSPQHF. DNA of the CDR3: TGCGCCAGCAGCCGCCCGGGACAGGGGTCGCCCCAGCATTTT.

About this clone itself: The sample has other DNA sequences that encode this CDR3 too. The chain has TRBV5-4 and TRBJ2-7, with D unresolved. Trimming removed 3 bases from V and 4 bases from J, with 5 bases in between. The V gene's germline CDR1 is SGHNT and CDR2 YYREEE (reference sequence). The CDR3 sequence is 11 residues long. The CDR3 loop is CASSSIYEQYF. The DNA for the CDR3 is TGTGCCAGCAGCTCAATATACGAGCAGTACTTC.

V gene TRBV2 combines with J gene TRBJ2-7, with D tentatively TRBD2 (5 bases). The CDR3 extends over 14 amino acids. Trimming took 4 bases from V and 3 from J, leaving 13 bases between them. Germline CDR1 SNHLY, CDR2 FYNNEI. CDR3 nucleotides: TGTGCCAGCAGTGTCTTTCTCGGGGACTACGAGCAGTACTTC. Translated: CASSVFLGDYEQYF. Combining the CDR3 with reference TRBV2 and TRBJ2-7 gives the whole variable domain EPEVTQTPSHQVTQMGQEVILRCVPISNHLYFYWYRQILGQKVEFLVSFYNNEISEKSEIFDDQFSVERPDGSNFTLKIRSTKLEDSAMYFCASSVFLGDYEQYFGPGTRLTVT.